The next 31 T cell receptor beta chains were all read from a single sample in a study of cytomegalovirus exposure and HLA in healthy donors. PCR employed 60 Vbeta and 13 Jbeta primers. Generated by immunoSEQ multiplex PCR, the TCRdb table keeps only in-frame clones and is missing some. The sample has hundreds of thousands of clones, around 89% seen once. Sample: PBMCs. Receptors originate from a woman between 18 and 29 years old in good health and CMV-seronegative.

The rearrangement joins TRBV7-8 to TRBJ2-1; 8 bases match TRBD1. CDR1 SGHVS and CDR2 FQNEAQ come from the germline V gene. The CDR3 runs 15 residues. V lost 6 bases to trimming and J lost 4 bases; unmatched junction nucleotides: 8. The CDR3 here is CASSYDRGGYNEQFF. CDR3 DNA sequence: TGTGCCAGCAGTTATGACAGGGGAGGTTACAATGAGCAGTTCTTC.

This clone was picked up one time. The rearrangement links TRBV4-3 to TRBJ1-1, with 9 positions matching TRBD1. Unmatched junction bases numbered 14, after V lost 4 bases and J lost 5 bases. Germline V gives CDR1 LGHNA, CDR2 YSLEER. The CDR3 is 17 amino acids. The CDR3 protein is CASSLRSFRTGETEAFF. CDR3 bases: TGCGCCAGCAGCCTTAGGAGCTTCCGGACAGGGGAAACTGAAGCTTTCTTT.

This chain connects TRBV4-1 to TRBJ2-7; 9 bases are shared with TRBD2. With V trimmed by 0 bases and J by 4 bases, 7 bases remained unmatched. Germline CDR1 reads MGHRA; CDR2 reads YSYEKL. This CDR3 has 16 amino acids. The CDR3 nucleotides are TGCGCCAGCAGCCAAGATCCGCGGGGGGGCAGTTACGAGCAGTACTTC. This translates into CASSQDPRGGSYEQYF.

The rearrangement links TRBV7-8 to TRBJ2-1; 9 nucleotides align to TRBD2. Germline lookup yields CDR1 SGHVS and CDR2 FQNEAQ. The CDR3 is 18 residues long. V gave up 1 base and J gave up 10 bases; unmatched junction bases: 17. This CDR3 reads CASSLVREGIFSTREQFF. Here the CDR3 DNA reads TGTGCCAGCAGCTTAGTGCGGGAGGGCATTTTCTCGACGAGGGAGCAGTTCTTC.

The J gene is TRBJ2-7, the V gene TRBV7-7, with 7 bases identical to TRBD1. Germline CDR1 SSHAT, CDR2 FNYEAQ (reference sequence). The ends lost 2 bases at V and 7 bases at J; junction bases unmatched: 11. There are 15 residues in the CDR3. The CDR3 loop is CASSLTTGAPSEQYF. CDR3 DNA: TGTGCCAGCAGCTTAACTACAGGGGCTCCTTCGGAGCAGTACTTC.

J is TRBJ2-5 and V is TRBV5-1, with 7 bases fitting TRBD2. The V gene's germline CDR1 is SGHRS and CDR2 YFSETQ. The junction had 4 bases not matched to a gene; V was cut back by 3 bases and J by 2 bases. This CDR3 has 14 amino acids. As DNA, the CDR3 is TGCGCCAGCAGCTCGGGGACTAAACAAGAGACCCAGTACTTC. This sequence encodes CASSSGTKQETQYF.

The CDR3 sequence: CASSLHGQGGSPLHF. The CDR3 DNA follows: TGTGCCAGCAGCCTCCACGGACAGGGCGGTTCACCCCTCCACTTT. The V call is TRBV7-2, the J call TRBJ1-6; TRBD1 agrees at 8 bases. V lost 5 bases to trimming and J lost 9 bases; unmatched junction nucleotides: 9. Germline V lookup: CDR1 SGHTA, CDR2 FQGNSA. The CDR3 contains 15 residues.

This clone was recorded once. J is TRBJ2-7 and V is TRBV7-3, with TRBD2 matching 7 bases. Germline-derived CDR1 and CDR2 are SGHTA and FQGTGA. The CDR3 contains 12 residues. V lost 5 bases to trimming and J lost 11 bases; unmatched junction nucleotides: 9. This CDR3 reads CASSIPGGPKYF. CDR3 sequence (DNA): TGTGCCAGCAGCATCCCGGGAGGACCTAAGTACTTC.

V and J are TRBV27 and TRBJ2-4; the match to TRBD2 covers 10 bases. The J segment lost 2 bases and the V segment lost 7 bases, leaving 5 bases of the junction unmatched. The germline gives CDR1 MNHEY, CDR2 SMNVEV (reference sequence). The CDR3 runs to 15 residues. The CDR3, as DNA: TGTGCCAGCATGGGACTAGCGACAACCAAAAACATTCAGTACTTC. Protein: CASMGLATTKNIQYF.

J is TRBJ2-2 and V is TRBV11-3, with a tentative D call TRBD2 (5 bases). Germline V CDR1 and CDR2: SGHNT, YENEEA. V dropped 5 bases and J dropped 6 bases, with 19 bases sitting between them. The CDR3 has 16 amino acids. The CDR3 region is CASSGYASSVPGELFF. The CDR3 bases are TGTGCCAGCAGCGGGTACGCCAGTAGCGTTCCCGGGGAGCTGTTTTTT.

This clone was counted once. V and J are TRBV27 and TRBJ1-2; D gene uncertain. With 5 bases removed from V and 2 bases from J, the gap between germline ends came to 12 bases. CDR3 length: 14 amino acids. CDR1 and CDR2 from the germline V gene are MNHEY and SMNVEV (reference sequence). CDR3 sequence: CASSPLGGNYGYTF. The CDR3 DNA follows: TGTGCCAGCAGTCCCCTCGGCGGGAACTATGGCTACACCTTC.

The chain combines TRBV5-1 with TRBJ1-2; no reliable D call. Germline lookup yields CDR1 SGHRS and CDR2 YFSETQ. This CDR3 has 13 residues. The V and J ends lost 4 bases and 12 bases respectively, with 19 bases between them. CDR3 in amino acids: CASSDSRGNPDTF. In DNA form, the CDR3 reads TGCGCCAGCAGCGATAGCCGGGGTAATCCCGACACCTTC.

V and J are TRBV19 and TRBJ1-2; D not certain. The CDR3 runs 16 residues. Per the germline V gene, CDR1 is LNHDA and CDR2 is SQIVND (reference sequence). The germline V and J ends were trimmed by 4 bases and 0 bases, with 15 bases remaining between them. The DNA for the CDR3 is TGTGCCAGTAGTACCGACGTATCAGGTTCTAACTATGGCTACACCTTC. Its protein is CASSTDVSGSNYGYTF.

A remark on this clone: One junction end does not reproduce the germline sequence, and a read error may be involved. V usage is TRBV4-2 and J usage is TRBJ2-5; TRBD2 might be the D (6 bases). Per the germline V gene, CDR1 is LGHNA and CDR2 is YNFKEQ. The CDR3 runs to 15 residues. The DNA for the CDR3 is TGTGCCAGCAGCCTCCGACTAGACTGGGGGGAGATCCAGTACTTC. Its protein is CASSLRLDWGEIQYF.

The chain has TRBV5-1 and TRBJ1-3; TRBD1 matches at 10 bases. The CDR3 is made up of 15 amino acids. The J segment lost 2 bases and the V segment lost 5 bases, leaving 4 bases of the junction unmatched. Germline-derived CDR1 and CDR2 are SGHRS and YFSETQ. This CDR3 is CASSPGTGAGNTIYF. CDR3 bases: TGCGCCAGCAGTCCGGGGACAGGGGCTGGAAACACCATATATTTT.

Comments on this clone: Mismatch with germline at one junction end may stem from a read error. The gene calls are TRBV2 and TRBJ1-2; no clear D. The CDR3 is 12 residues long. The germline V gene encodes CDR1 SNHLY and CDR2 FYNNEI. The CDR3 here is CASQRGIYDYTF. CDR3 DNA: TGTGCCAGCCAGCGTGGAATCTATGACTACACCTTC.

The V call is TRBV11-2, the J call TRBJ2-1, with D perhaps TRBD1 (5 bases). The CDR3 is 13 residues long. V shed 1 base and J shed 9 bases, with 10 bases lying between them. Germline assignment: CDR1 SGHAT and CDR2 FQNNGV. The CDR3 bases are TGTGCCAGCAGCTTAGTGGGGCCCGGTGAGCAGTTCTTC. Its protein is CASSLVGPGEQFF.

The V and J genes are TRBV13 and TRBJ2-7; D not certain. This CDR3 is built from 12 residues. The germline V gene encodes CDR1 PRHDT and CDR2 FYEKMQ (reference sequence). V dropped 4 bases and J dropped 0 bases, with 4 bases sitting between them. CDR3 sequence reads: CASSYNSYEQYF. DNA for the CDR3: TGTGCCAGCAGCTACAACTCCTACGAGCAGTACTTC.

The chain employs TRBV2 and TRBJ1-2; the D is unclear. This CDR3 comprises 12 residues. The V end was cut by 5 bases, the J end by 3 bases, with 7 bases between. The V gene's germline CDR1 is SNHLY and CDR2 FYNNEI. CDR3 DNA: TGTGCCAGCAGTATAGTAGACTATGGCTACACCTTC. As protein: CASSIVDYGYTF.

V usage is TRBV20-1 and J usage is TRBJ1-2, with a weak D call TRBD1 (5 bases). Germline V gene lookup returns CDR1 DFQATT and CDR2 SNEGSKA (reference sequence). V lost 5 bases to trimming and J lost 4 bases, with 8 bases between them. The CDR3 consists of 11 residues. Written as DNA, the CDR3 is TGCAGTGCTTGGCAGGGCTATGGCTACACCTTC. It is translated as CSAWQGYGYTF.

This clone was observed a single time. This rearrangement joins TRBV2 to TRBJ1-3, with TRBD1 identical over 7 bases. V trimming: 2 bases; J trimming: 2 bases; junction bases outside the gene matches: 0. Germline V CDR1 and CDR2: SNHLY, FYNNEI. The CDR3 totals 14 residues. CDR3: CASSEQGAGNTIYF. Here the CDR3 DNA reads TGTGCCAGCAGTGAACAGGGGGCTGGAAACACCATATATTTT. Looking up the rest from reference TRBV2 and TRBJ1-3 gives the full variable domain: EPEVTQTPSHQVTQMGQEVILRCVPISNHLYFYWYRQILGQKVEFLVSFYNNEISEKSEIFDDQFSVERPDGSNFTLKIRSTKLEDSAMYFCASSEQGAGNTIYFGEGSWLTVV.

The chain uses TRBV5-5 and TRBJ2-1, with 11 bases that match TRBD2. Germline V lookup: CDR1 SGHKS, CDR2 YYEKEE (reference sequence). The CDR3 sequence is 15 residues long. J gave up 8 bases and V 5 bases, and 9 bases lay outside the gene matches. CDR3 residues: CASRTLAGGGDEQFF. The CDR3 coding sequence is TGTGCCAGCAGAACCCTAGCGGGGGGAGGCGATGAGCAGTTCTTC.

The chain has TRBV18 and TRBJ1-2; D remains ambiguous. Trimming cost V 0 bases and J 4 bases, with 12 bases left between them. The CDR3 has 15 amino acids. CDR1 KGHSH and CDR2 LQKENI come from the germline V gene. CDR3 amino acids: CASSPPEKSGYGYTF. The CDR3 coding sequence is TGTGCCAGCTCACCACCAGAGAAAAGTGGCTATGGCTACACCTTC.

The chain links TRBV9 to TRBJ2-7, with 9 bases lining up with TRBD2. The V segment lost 4 bases and the J segment 3 bases; nucleotides outside the gene matches: 5. The germline gives CDR1 SGDLS, CDR2 YYNGEE. The CDR3 runs to 14 residues. CDR3 residues: CASSPAAGGYEQYF. In DNA form, the CDR3 reads TGTGCCAGCAGCCCCGCAGCGGGGGGCTACGAGCAGTACTTC.

This chain connects TRBV7-2 to TRBJ1-4; 10 bases align to TRBD1. Germline values: CDR1 SGHTA, CDR2 FQGNSA. The CDR3 spans 16 residues. After removal of 5 bases from V and 8 bases from J, the junction contained 11 bases not matched to a gene. The CDR3 reads CASSTYRDRGGEKLFF. CDR3 DNA: TGTGCCAGCAGCACGTACCGGGACAGGGGTGGCGAAAAACTGTTTTTT.

V usage is TRBV9 and J usage is TRBJ2-3; D is unresolved. Between the trimmed V and J ends, which lost 1 base and 4 bases, there was a span of 10 bases. This CDR3 comprises 14 residues. Germline CDR1 is SGDLS and CDR2 is YYNGEE. CDR3 in amino acids: CASSVPLGPDTQYF. CDR3 DNA sequence: TGTGCCAGCAGCGTACCCCTGGGCCCAGATACGCAGTATTTT.

CDR3 nucleotides: TGCGCCAGCAGCCAAGATATTTTCCCGTATACGCAGTATTTT. Its translation is CASSQDIFPYTQYF. The chain joins TRBV4-3 to TRBJ2-3; D gene uncertain. CDR1 and CDR2 from the germline V gene are LGHNA and YSLEER. The V end lost 0 bases, the J end lost 7 bases, and 11 bases lay between the germline ends. The CDR3 has 14 residues.

This CDR3 reads CASSESAGYGYTF. DNA of the CDR3: TGCGCCAGCAGTGAGTCGGCAGGGTATGGCTACACCTTC. The chain recombines TRBV10-1 with TRBJ1-2; possible D gene TRBD1, 5 bases. V shed 0 bases and J shed 5 bases, with 7 bases lying between them. CDR3 size: 13 residues. Germline CDR1 WNHNN, CDR2 SYGVQD (reference sequence).

This sequence joins TRBV7-6 and TRBJ2-7; 7 bases line up with TRBD2. With 0 bases clipped from V and 5 bases from J, the junction kept 7 bases outside the gene matches. CDR1 and CDR2 (germline): SGHVS, FNYEAQ. The CDR3 sequence is 15 residues long. The DNA for the CDR3 is TGTGCCAGCAGCTTAGCGGTAGGTCTAGCGGACGAGCAGTACTTC. This codes for CASSLAVGLADEQYF. The whole variable domain, filled in from reference TRBV7-6 and TRBJ2-7, reads GAGVSQSPRYKVTKRGQDVALRCDPISGHVSLYWYRQALGQGPEFLTYFNYEAQQDKSGLPNDRFSAERPEGSISTLTIQRTEQRDSAMYRCASSLAVGLADEQYFGPGTRLTVT.

This chain uses TRBV19 with TRBJ1-5, with TRBD1 identical over 8 bases. This CDR3 is 16 amino acids long. The germline V gene encodes CDR1 LNHDA and CDR2 SQIVND (reference sequence). V gave up 3 bases and J gave up 2 bases; unmatched junction bases: 6. The CDR3 loop reads CASSIFGTGGNQPQHF. The CDR3 DNA reads TGTGCCAGTAGTATTTTCGGGACAGGTGGCAATCAGCCCCAGCATTTT.

This clone has a single count. This rearrangement joins TRBV7-2 to TRBJ2-2, with 12 bases lining up with TRBD2. The ends lost 5 bases at V and 7 bases at J; junction bases unmatched: 14. Germline V gene lookup returns CDR1 SGHTA and CDR2 FQGNSA. The CDR3 sequence is 18 residues long. The chain's CDR3 is CASSPAGLAGGPNGELFF. The CDR3 coding sequence is TGTGCCAGCAGCCCAGCAGGGCTAGCGGGGGGGCCGAACGGGGAGCTGTTTTTT.